This TCR beta chain was identified in a study of T-cell reconstitution after alpha-beta-depleted transplantation in children. Unique molecular identifiers were incorporated when the TCRbeta library was constructed. TCRdb reprocessed the PCR reads via MiXCR and lists one record per CDR3 protein. This sample yields 500,000 to 650,000 distinct CDR3 sequences, of which about an eighth are seen a single time; around 2.2% belongs to the top ten. Study results and limitations: Most T-cell counts and diversity one year after the transplant came from T cells that were newly produced. Surviving recipient cells, namely T cells and thymic progenitors, were the source of high day-60 TCRbeta diversity in some patients.

A few counts support this clonotype. What it binds is unknown. Per the germline V gene, CDR1 is LGHDT and CDR2 is YNNKEL (reference sequence). The trim removed 3 bases at V and 3 bases at J, leaving 12 bases unmatched. CDR3 size: 17 residues. The TCR comes from a male patient younger than 18 who had a stem cell transplant for acute myeloid leukemia, so the T cells may come from the graft donor. The chain combines TRBV3-1 with TRBJ2-7; 9 bases agree with TRBD1. This material consisted of PBMCs, mostly from graft donor cells, taken 360 days after TCRalphabeta/CD19-depleted stem cell transplant. In DNA, the CDR3 is TGTGCCAGCAGCCAGGCCCGATGGGGACAGGGAGGCTACGAGCAGTACTTC. It codes for CASSQARWGQGGYEQYF.